This T cell receptor beta chain was sequenced in a study of OX40 agonist ivuxolimab in advanced cancers. Background on the whole study: Ivuxolimab was an agonistic, fully human IgG2 monoclonal antibody directed against OX40 (CD134), a costimulatory receptor. Prior anti-PD-1, anti-PD-L1 or anti-CTLA-4 therapy was permitted, and approximately 42% of dose-escalation patients had received checkpoint inhibitors. Of the approximately 50 dose-escalation patients, hepatocellular carcinoma was present in around 20, melanoma in approximately 15, renal cell carcinoma in 9 and head and neck cancer in 9. The purpose of peripheral TCRbeta sequencing was to test whether ivuxolimab changed TCR sequence diversity and led to clonal T-cell expansion. In the dose-escalation cohort, 70% to 85% of patients were male, and the mean age was around 60 years, with a range of roughly 20 to 85. Intravenous ivuxolimab was administered to patients every 2 weeks at six dose levels: 0.01, 0.1, 0.3, 1.5, 3 and 10 mg/kg. Partial responses occurred in three dose-escalation patients: two with cutaneous melanoma and one with hepatocellular carcinoma. The paper describes the monotherapy dose-escalation part (N of about 54 patients) of the phase I trial of ivuxolimab. General study outcomes and caveats: At doses from 0.1 to 3.0 mg/kg, clonal expansion was seen in both CD4+ and CD8+ blood T cells between baseline and week 6. In the 0.1-3.0 mg/kg groups, partial responders were among the patients with the lowest normalized peripheral clonal expansion, particularly in CD8+ T cells. After ivuxolimab, expanded clones were on average more numerous among CD8+ T cells than among CD4+ T cells. The antigen specificity of the clonally expanded peripheral T cells was not determined. Low levels of normalized T-cell clonal expansion were also seen in some patients who did not respond.

Patients with autoimmune disease history or receiving systemic immunosuppression were excluded from the trial. Peripheral blood for TCR sequencing was collected from all dose cohorts at baseline, on cycle 4 day 1, and on cycle 7 day 1. Samples came from an open-label, multicenter, first-in-human phase I dose-escalation trial of ivuxolimab. Adults with locally advanced or metastatic melanoma, renal cell carcinoma, hepatocellular carcinoma or head and neck squamous cell carcinoma were enrolled in the trial. Before TCR sequencing, CD4+ T cells and CD8+ T cells were sorted from peripheral blood as separate populations. CDR3 length: 15 amino acids, cysteine to phenylalanine. The retained sequence is limited to the CDR3, 45 bases, with the frame set at the first base. From a lookup of the germline V gene, CDR1 and CDR2 are MGHRA and YSYEKL. Cut back by 1 base and 0 bases, the V and J ends lie 7 bases apart.

Genomic DNA was isolated from the sorted cells so that the TCRbeta CDR3 region could be sequenced. The immunoSEQ Assay was used to sequence the TCRbeta CDR3 regions. Here the immuneACCESS table is served through TCRdb, limited to in-frame sequences with V and J called. Missing clones are a known gap in these copies; in checked studies unresolved V genes cover under half, and the rest lacks a known reason. Counted in this sample were tens of thousands of clones; over 80% of them appeared once. Of the sample, around a fifth is held by the ten largest clones. A word on this clone: It has no known antigen specificity. Within one base of it there is no much larger clone, and no base qualities were kept.

The source of this sequence is an adult with an advanced solid tumor such as melanoma, head and neck, liver or kidney cancer. The source was CD4+ or CD8+ T cells sorted from blood, collected in a trial of the OX40 agonist ivuxolimab. The rearrangement combines TRBV4-1 with TRBJ1-5, with the D gene uncertain. The CDR3 protein is CASSQATPSNQPQHF. The nucleotide sequence reads TGCGCCAGCAGCCAAGCGACCCCTAGCAATCAGCCCCAGCATTTT.